This T cell receptor (beta chain) was sequenced for a study of blood T cells in healthy people across ages. Overall study results and limits: Bulk PBMC profiling left naive and antigen-experienced comparisons inconclusive.

Every sample had a minimum of 6.5 million PBMCs isolated. Germline CDR1 reads SGHTA; CDR2 reads FQGNSA. V shed 5 bases and J shed 3 bases, with 12 bases lying between them. The length of the CDR3 is 14 residues. The authors ran a second PCR of roughly 6 to 11 cycles using a sample-barcoded 5' primer and a J-beta primer mix. Each cDNA was tagged by a template-switch adaptor containing 12 random nucleotides. TCRdb used MiXCR to reprocess the 5' RACE reads, holding one entry per CDR3 protein. Of fewer than 1,000,000 distinct CDR3 sequences listed, about 45% are singletons. This clonotype has a count of ten or more. Its antigen is undetermined.

Input material: blood. This clonotype originated in a man older than 75 in good health. The chain carries TRBV7-2 and TRBJ2-3, with a tentative D call TRBD2 (5 bases). CDR3 loop: CASSPGLTTDTQYF. The CDR3 region has the DNA TGTGCCAGCAGCCCAGGACTGACTACAGATACGCAGTATTTT.